Listed here is a single T cell receptor beta chain. Antigen specificity is unknown. This record belongs to a study of T cell responses to AZD1222 COVID-19 vaccine. Study conclusions and caveats: Only five to seven AZD1222 recipients were seropositive at baseline. The study sampled repertoires only after the peak T cell response. The breadth and depth of Spike-specific TCRs increased once two AZD1222 doses had been given. Donors were chiefly white British, with a greater number of females, and clonal diversity was perhaps underestimated.

Germline trimming cut 7 bases from V and 3 bases from J; bases unmatched to any gene: 4. The CDR3 consists of 13 residues. Germline V gene lookup returns CDR1 SGHVS and CDR2 FQNEAQ. The table came from immunoSEQ multiplex PCR; TCRdb's copy has only in-frame clones and leaves some out. Of about 74,000 clones listed, more than 85% are singletons. This TCR came from an adult who received the AZD1222 COVID-19 vaccine. V gene TRBV7-8 combines with J gene TRBJ2-7, with TRBD2 matching 9 bases. Sequenced here: peripheral blood, sampled 28 days after the second AZD1222 dose. The CDR3, as DNA: TGTGCCAGCACCGTAGCGGGAGTCTACGAGCAGTACTTC. This sequence encodes CASTVAGVYEQYF.